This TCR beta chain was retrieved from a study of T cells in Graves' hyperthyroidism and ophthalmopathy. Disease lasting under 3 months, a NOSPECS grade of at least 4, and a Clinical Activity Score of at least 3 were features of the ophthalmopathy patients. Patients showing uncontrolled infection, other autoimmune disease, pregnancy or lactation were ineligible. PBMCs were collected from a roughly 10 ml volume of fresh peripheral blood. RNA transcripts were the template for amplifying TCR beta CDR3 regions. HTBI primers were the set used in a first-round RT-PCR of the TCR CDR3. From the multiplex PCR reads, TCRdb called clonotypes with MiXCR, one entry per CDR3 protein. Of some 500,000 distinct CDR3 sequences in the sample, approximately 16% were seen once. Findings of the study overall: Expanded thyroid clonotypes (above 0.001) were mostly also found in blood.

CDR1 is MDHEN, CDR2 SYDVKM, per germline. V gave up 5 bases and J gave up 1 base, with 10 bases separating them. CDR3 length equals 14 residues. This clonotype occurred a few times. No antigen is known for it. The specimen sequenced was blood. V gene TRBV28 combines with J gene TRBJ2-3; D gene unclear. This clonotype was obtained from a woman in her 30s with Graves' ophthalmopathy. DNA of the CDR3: TGTGCCAGCAGTCTGGACGGAGGCACAGATACGCAGTATTTT. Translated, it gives CASSLDGGTDTQYF. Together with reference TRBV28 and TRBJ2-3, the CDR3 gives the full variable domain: DVKVTQSSRYLVKRTGEKVFLECVQDMDHENMFWYRQDPGLGLRLIYFSYDVKMKEKGDIPEGYSVSREKKERFSLILESASTNQTSMYLCASSLDGGTDTQYFGPGTRLTVL.